Listed here are 17 T cell receptor beta chains from one sample, sequenced in a study of control samples from healthy donors and cancer patients. Sequencing used immunoSEQ multiplex PCR; TCRdb keeps in-frame clones, though not all of them. The repertoire includes 120,000 or so clones, more than 70% of them detected once, and 2.9% sits in the top ten. Sequencing used blood. Receptor source: a man between 60 and 75 years old in good health.

The V and J genes are TRBV5-1 and TRBJ1-2, with D perhaps TRBD1 (6 bases). Germline CDR1 SGHRS, CDR2 YFSETQ. Between the trimmed V and J ends, which lost 4 bases and 3 bases, there was a span of 16 bases. This CDR3 region has 15 residues. CDR3 in DNA: TGCGCCAGCAGCCACGGGACATACGGTGACTATGGCTACACCTTC. Encoded protein: CASSHGTYGDYGYTF.

The DNA of the CDR3 is TGCGCCAAAATGGACACCCGGCAAGACCGATACGAGCAGTACTTC. Protein sequence: CAKMDTRQDRYEQYF. J is TRBJ2-7 and V is TRBV10-2, with D possibly TRBD1 on 5 matching bases. This CDR3 contains 15 residues. The germline V and J ends were trimmed by 10 bases and 4 bases, with 23 bases remaining between them. Germline V gives CDR1 WSHSY, CDR2 SAAADI.

This chain connects TRBV9 to TRBJ1-4, with 8 bases identical to TRBD1. V was clipped by 0 bases and J by 8 bases; unmatched bases: 0. Germline loops: CDR1 SGDLS, CDR2 YYNGEE. The CDR3 is 13 amino acids. The CDR3 DNA follows: TGTGCCAGCAGCGTAGACAGGGGGGAAAAACTGTTTTTT. Protein sequence: CASSVDRGEKLFF.

The V and J genes are TRBV10-2 and TRBJ1-5; weak D call: TRBD1 (6 bases). Trimming took 8 bases from V and 2 from J, leaving 10 bases between them. CDR3 length equals 13 residues. Germline CDR1 is WSHSY and CDR2 is SAAADI. CDR3 sequence reads: CASQGSGNQPQHF. The CDR3 DNA reads as TGCGCCAGCCAGGGGTCCGGCAATCAGCCCCAGCATTTT.

The chain has TRBV5-8 and TRBJ1-2; TRBD1 agrees at 9 bases. The CDR3 is made up of 14 amino acids. J was trimmed by 2 bases and V by 4 bases; bases with no gene match: 3. CDR1 is SGHTS and CDR2 is YDEGEE in the germline V gene. CDR3 nucleotides: TGTGCCAGCAGCCCGACAGGGGGAAACTATGGCTACACCTTC. This sequence encodes CASSPTGGNYGYTF.

The chain links TRBV5-8 to TRBJ2-3, with D maybe TRBD1 (5 bases). From germline, CDR1 is SGHTS and CDR2 YDEGEE. V gave up 4 bases and J gave up 3 bases, with 18 bases separating them. This CDR3 comprises 16 residues. CDR3 DNA: TGTGCCAGCAGCCTCCCGTTGGGGCTAAGGACAGATACGCAGTATTTT. This sequence encodes CASSLPLGLRTDTQYF.

The chain carries TRBV28 and TRBJ1-2, with D unresolved. Germline V gene lookup returns CDR1 MDHEN and CDR2 SYDVKM. This CDR3 spans 17 amino acids. Deletions cut 1 base from V and 7 bases from J, with 22 bases between. The CDR3 here is CASSLSARVGEGVGYTF. CDR3 DNA sequence: TGTGCCAGCAGTTTATCTGCGAGGGTCGGGGAAGGAGTTGGCTACACCTTC.

The chain employs TRBV6-2 or TRBV6-3 and TRBJ2-2; 9 positions agree with TRBD1. The CDR3 totals 15 residues. Germline V gene lookup returns CDR1 MNHEY and CDR2 SVGEGT. V was pared by 6 bases and J by 6 bases, with 8 bases of the junction left unmatched. This CDR3 reads CASSKGTGRPGELFF. The CDR3 coding sequence is TGTGCCAGCAGCAAGGGGACAGGGCGGCCCGGGGAGCTGTTTTTT.

The chain carries TRBV18 and TRBJ2-2, with 7 positions matching TRBD1. CDR1 KGHSH and CDR2 LQKENI come from the germline V gene. This CDR3 region has 15 residues. The V gene end was trimmed by 6 bases and the J gene end by 1 base; junction bases not matched to a gene: 5. The CDR3 sequence: CASSKRQGNTGELFF. CDR3 sequence (DNA): TGTGCCAGCTCCAAACGACAGGGGAACACCGGGGAGCTGTTTTTT.

This chain joins TRBV18 and TRBJ1-1; TRBD1 might be the D (5 bases). The CDR3 has 15 residues. V shed 2 bases and J shed 5 bases, with 15 bases lying between them. Germline V lookup: CDR1 KGHSH, CDR2 LQKENI. CDR3 loop: CASSPSTGGGTEAFF. The CDR3, as DNA: TGTGCCAGCTCACCATCGACTGGGGGAGGGACTGAAGCTTTCTTT.

The V and J genes are TRBV28 and TRBJ2-5; D is possibly TRBD1 (8 bases). This CDR3 is 17 amino acids long. V lost 6 bases to trimming and J lost 4 bases, with 24 bases between them. CDR1 is MDHEN and CDR2 is SYDVKM in the germline V gene. The DNA of the CDR3 is TGTGCCAGCAGACCCCGCGGGGGCAGGGGGCGCCCAGAGACCCAGTACTTC. Protein: CASRPRGGRGRPETQYF.

The CDR3 reads CASSSSQGNNQPQHF. DNA for the CDR3: TGTGCCAGCAGTTCCTCACAGGGAAACAATCAGCCCCAGCATTTT. This sequence joins TRBV28 and TRBJ1-5, with D perhaps TRBD1 (6 bases). V lost 4 bases and J lost 3, with 13 bases in between. The CDR3 is 15 amino acids. Germline V lookup: CDR1 MDHEN, CDR2 SYDVKM. Supplemented by reference TRBV28 and TRBJ1-5, the full variable domain reads DVKVTQSSRYLVKRTGEKVFLECVQDMDHENMFWYRQDPGLGLRLIYFSYDVKMKEKGDIPEGYSVSREKKERFSLILESASTNQTSMYLCASSSSQGNNQPQHFGDGTRLSIL.

This chain joins TRBV9 and TRBJ2-7; tentatively, D is TRBD2 (5 bases). V lost 4 bases to trimming and J lost 0 bases, with 14 bases between them. The CDR3 extends over 15 amino acids. Germline loops: CDR1 SGDLS, CDR2 YYNGEE. In nucleotides, the CDR3 is TGTGCCAGCAGCCCAATCTCCAGCGGCTCCTACGAGCAGTACTTC. The encoded protein is CASSPISSGSYEQYF.

The chain combines TRBV5-1 with TRBJ2-3; 8 bases fit TRBD1. Germline V CDR1 and CDR2: SGHRS, YFSETQ. V was clipped by 4 bases and J by 2 bases; unmatched bases: 6. The CDR3 length is 15 residues. The CDR3 nucleotides read TGCGCCAGCAGCCCTGTGGGACAGGACACAGATACGCAGTATTTT. Translated, it gives CASSPVGQDTDTQYF.

The chain is built from TRBV12-3 or TRBV12-4 and TRBJ2-3; D call uncertain. The ends were cut back, 1 base at V and 5 bases at J, with 7 bases in the middle. This CDR3 contains 13 residues. The CDR3, as DNA: TGTGCCAGCAGTTTAGATCTGGGAGATACGCAGTATTTT. This encodes CASSLDLGDTQYF.

The chain uses TRBV19 and TRBJ2-3; TRBD2 might be the D (6 bases). The germline V and J ends were trimmed by 1 base and 3 bases, with 11 bases remaining between them. CDR3 length equals 15 residues. The V gene's germline CDR1 is LNHDA and CDR2 SQIVND (reference sequence). The CDR3 sequence is CASSIGGVVTDTQYF. The CDR3 DNA is TGTGCCAGTAGTATAGGCGGGGTGGTGACAGATACGCAGTATTTT.

Only a few counts were recorded for this clone. The rearrangement joins TRBV2 to TRBJ2-6, with 8 bases lining up with TRBD1. CDR1 and CDR2 (germline): SNHLY, FYNNEI. The ends lost 7 bases at V and 1 base at J; junction bases unmatched: 6. CDR3 size: 16 residues. CDR3 coding DNA: TGTGCCAGCACCCGGCAGGGGGCGTCTGGGGCCAACGTCCTGACTTTC. This sequence encodes CASTRQGASGANVLTF.